This TCR beta chain came from a study of CD8 T cells in Susac syndrome. Reverse transcription of 0.5 to 1 ug RNA was performed with random hexamers. TCRdb reanalysed the immunoSEQ multiplex PCR reads using MiXCR and keeps one entry per CDR3 protein. The table shows 150,000 or so distinct CDR3 sequences, with about 95% occurring only once. The sequencing sample was made of CD4+ T cells from PBMCs. The TCR was taken from a human donor with Susac syndrome.

CDR3 in DNA: TGTGCCAGCAGCACCCAACAGGGGCGCCAAGAGACCCAGTACTTC. Its translation is CASSTQQGRQETQYF. J is TRBJ2-5 and V is TRBV9, with TRBD1 matching 7 bases. CDR1 is SGDLS and CDR2 is YYNGEE in the germline V gene. The CDR3 has 15 amino acids. V was pared by 4 bases and J by 1 base, with 7 bases of the junction left unmatched.